What follows describes a single TCR beta chain. What it recognizes is unknown. The record originates from a study of blood T cells in healthy people across ages. Regarding the study as a whole: Changes in expanded clonotypes were possibly confounded, as the CMV status of donors was unknown.

The authors drew roughly 9.8 milliliters of peripheral blood from each donor. Looked up from germline, CDR1 is MNHNY and CDR2 is SVGAGI (reference sequence). The CDR3 extends over 12 amino acids. Trimming took 6 bases from V and 8 from J, leaving 11 bases between them. The authors ran a second PCR of about 7 to 11 cycles using a sample-barcoded 5' primer and a J-beta primer mix. Every cDNA was tagged by a template-switch adaptor with 12 random nucleotides. TCRdb fed the 5' RACE reads into MiXCR, producing one record per CDR3 protein. The data show hundreds of thousands of distinct CDR3 sequences, with about 51% seen just once and about 13% held by the top ten.

Sequences were obtained from blood. The clonotype was recovered from a woman of 80 years or more in good health. This chain uses TRBV6-6 with TRBJ2-1, with unresolved D. CDR3 sequence: CASSHNRDEQFF. The CDR3 DNA reads TGTGCCAGCAGCCACAACCGAGATGAGCAGTTCTTC.